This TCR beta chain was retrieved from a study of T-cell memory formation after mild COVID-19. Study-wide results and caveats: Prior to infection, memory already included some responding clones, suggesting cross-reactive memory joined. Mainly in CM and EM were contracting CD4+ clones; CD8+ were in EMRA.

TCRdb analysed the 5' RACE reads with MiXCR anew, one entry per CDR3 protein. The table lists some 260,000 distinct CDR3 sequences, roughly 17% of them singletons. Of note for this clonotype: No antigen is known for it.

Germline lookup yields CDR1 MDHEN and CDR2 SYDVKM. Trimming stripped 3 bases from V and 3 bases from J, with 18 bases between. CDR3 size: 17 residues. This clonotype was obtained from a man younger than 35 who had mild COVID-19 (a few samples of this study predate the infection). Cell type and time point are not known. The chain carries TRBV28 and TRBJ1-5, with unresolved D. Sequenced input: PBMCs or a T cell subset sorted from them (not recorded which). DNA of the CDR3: TGTGCCAGCAGTTTTGCGCTTGGGGTGGGGATCAATCAGCCCCAGCATTTT. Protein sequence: CASSFALGVGINQPQHF.